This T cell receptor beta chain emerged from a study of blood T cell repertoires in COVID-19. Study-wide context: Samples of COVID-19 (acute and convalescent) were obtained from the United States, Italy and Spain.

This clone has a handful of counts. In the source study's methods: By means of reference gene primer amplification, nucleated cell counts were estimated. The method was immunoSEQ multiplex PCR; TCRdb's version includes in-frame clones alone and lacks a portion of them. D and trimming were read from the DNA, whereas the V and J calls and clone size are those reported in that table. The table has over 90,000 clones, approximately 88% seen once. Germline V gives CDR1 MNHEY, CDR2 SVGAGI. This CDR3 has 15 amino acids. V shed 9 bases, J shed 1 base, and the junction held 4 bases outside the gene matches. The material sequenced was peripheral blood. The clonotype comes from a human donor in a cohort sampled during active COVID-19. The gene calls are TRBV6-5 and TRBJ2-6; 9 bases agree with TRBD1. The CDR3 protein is CASRTGVSGANVLTF. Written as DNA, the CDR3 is TGTGCCAGTCGGACAGGGGTATCTGGGGCCAACGTCCTGACTTTC.